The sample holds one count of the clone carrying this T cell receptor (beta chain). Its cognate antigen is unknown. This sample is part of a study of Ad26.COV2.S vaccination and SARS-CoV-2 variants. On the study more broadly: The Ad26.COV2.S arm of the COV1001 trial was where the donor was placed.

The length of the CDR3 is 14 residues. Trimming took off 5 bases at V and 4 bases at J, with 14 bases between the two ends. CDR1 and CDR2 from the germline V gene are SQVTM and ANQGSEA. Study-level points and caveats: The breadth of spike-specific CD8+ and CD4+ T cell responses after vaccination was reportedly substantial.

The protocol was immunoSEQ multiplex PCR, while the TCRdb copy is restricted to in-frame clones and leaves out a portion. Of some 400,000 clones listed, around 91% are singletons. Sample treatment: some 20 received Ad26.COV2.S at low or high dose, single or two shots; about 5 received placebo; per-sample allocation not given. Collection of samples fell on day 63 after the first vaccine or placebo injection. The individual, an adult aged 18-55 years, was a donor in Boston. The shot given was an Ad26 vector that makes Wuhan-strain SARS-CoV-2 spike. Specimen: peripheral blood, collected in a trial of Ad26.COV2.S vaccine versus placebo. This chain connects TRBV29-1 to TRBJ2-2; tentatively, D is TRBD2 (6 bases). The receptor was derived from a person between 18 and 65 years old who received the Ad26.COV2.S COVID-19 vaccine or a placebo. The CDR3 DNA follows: TGCAGCGTTCGGACGGCGGGAAGCACCGGGGAGCTGTTTTTT. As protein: CSVRTAGSTGELFF.